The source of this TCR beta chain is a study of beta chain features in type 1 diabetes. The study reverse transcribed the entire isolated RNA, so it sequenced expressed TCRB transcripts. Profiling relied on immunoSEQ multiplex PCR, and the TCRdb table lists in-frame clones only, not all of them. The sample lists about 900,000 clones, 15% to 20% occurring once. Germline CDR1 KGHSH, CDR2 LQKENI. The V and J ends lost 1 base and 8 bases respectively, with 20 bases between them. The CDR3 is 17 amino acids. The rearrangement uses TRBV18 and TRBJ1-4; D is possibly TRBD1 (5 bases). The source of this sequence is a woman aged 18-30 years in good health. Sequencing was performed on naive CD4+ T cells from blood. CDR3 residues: CASSPLGWGGPAEKLFF. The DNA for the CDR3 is TGTGCCAGCTCACCACTTGGATGGGGGGGACCTGCGGAAAAACTGTTTTTT. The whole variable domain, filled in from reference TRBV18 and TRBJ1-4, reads NAGVMQNPRHLVRRRGQEARLRCSPMKGHSHVYWYRQLPEEGLKFMVYLQKENIIDESGMPKERFSAEFPKEGPSILRIQQVVRGDSAAYFCASSPLGWGGPAEKLFFGSGTQLSVL.